The following is a T cell receptor beta chain sequence with its context. Its target is not known. The CDR3 totals 13 residues. Trimming stripped 5 bases from V and 3 bases from J, with 11 bases between. Per germline, CDR1 SGHKS and CDR2 YYEKEE (reference sequence). TCRdb recomputed calls from the reads with MiXCR, one row per CDR3 protein. The sample holds some 400,000 distinct CDR3 sequences, 31% seen once. These data belong to a study of T cell repertoires in cytomegalovirus infection. Study-level information: Public signatures in TCR beta pointed to CMV infection and matching HLA type. Study results and limitations: CMV-specific HLA-C-restricted TCR beta clonotypes dominated the ex vivo response. Individuals carrying CMV plus the relevant HLA were identified by cumulative frequency of public TCR beta families.

The specimen sequenced was PBMCs. The rearrangement uses TRBV5-5 and TRBJ1-2; D remains unclear. The clonotype originates from a human donor in good health (CMV status not recorded). Some clones in this sample may be carry-over from other donors' samples. Written as DNA, the CDR3 is TGTGCCAGCAGGCCTCAGGTGGACTATGGCTACACCTTC. Amino acids: CASRPQVDYGYTF.